A selection of T cell receptor beta chains follows, all from one sample in a study of T cell changes during pregnancy in multiple sclerosis. Here immunoSEQ multiplex PCR was the method, and the copy in TCRdb shows in-frame clones only, minus some. Of 40,000 to 55,000 clones listed, approximately 89% are singletons. The sequencing here drew on CD8+ T cells from peripheral blood mononuclear cells, taken in the second trimester of pregnancy. The receptors were gathered from a female donor with multiple sclerosis, enrolled in a pregnancy study. The CDR3 runs from the conserved cysteine through the conserved F or W. A D gene is named only where the DNA matches it firmly. Only some rows state a clone size, as once, few, many or a class for expanded clones.

clone_size | d_call | j_call | v_call | cdr3_aa | cdr3_nt
once | TRBD1 | TRBJ2-1 | TRBV15 | CATSNRGQPLANEQFF | TGTGCCACCAGCAACCGGGGACAGCCCCTGGCAAATGAGCAGTTCTTC
- | TRBD1 | TRBJ2-7 | TRBV13 | CASSNGTGYSYEQYF | TGTGCCAGCAGCAATGGGACAGGGTACTCCTACGAGCAGTACTTC
once | TRBD2 | TRBJ2-1 | TRBV27 | CASTHGTSGGHRYNEQFF | TGTGCCAGCACCCACGGGACTAGCGGGGGGCACCGTTACAATGAGCAGTTCTTC
- | - | TRBJ2-7 | TRBV9 | CASSVEVRGYEQYF | TGTGCCAGCAGCGTAGAGGTTAGGGGCTACGAGCAGTACTTC
- | - | TRBJ1-2 | TRBV11-2 | CASSPGQTNYGYTF | TGTGCCAGCAGCCCCGGACAGACTAACTATGGCTACACCTTC
- | - | TRBJ2-4 | TRBV6-5 | CASREVAKNIQYF | TGTGCCAGCAGGGAGGTAGCCAAAAACATTCAGTACTTC
- | - | TRBJ2-3 | TRBV6-4 | CASSDSQDTDTQYF | TGTGCCAGCAGTGACTCACAGGACACAGATACGCAGTATTTT
- | - | TRBJ2-1 | TRBV9 | CASSGFQGNEQFF | TGTGCCAGCAGCGGATTCCAGGGCAATGAGCAGTTCTTC
- | - | TRBJ1-2 | TRBV9 | CASSVGSRGQIYGYTF | TGTGCCAGCAGCGTAGGGAGTCGAGGGCAGATCTATGGCTACACCTTC
- | - | TRBJ1-6 | TRBV2 | CASSDDGGERYNSPLHF | TGTGCCAGCAGTGACGACGGTGGGGAGCGCTATAATTCACCCCTCCACTTT
once | - | TRBJ2-5 | TRBV13 | CASSWGTGQLQETQYF | TGTGCCAGCAGCTGGGGCACAGGACAGCTCCAAGAGACCCAGTACTTC
- | - | TRBJ2-2 | TRBV20-1 | CSAPLTGELFF | TGCAGTGCTCCCCTCACCGGGGAGCTGTTTTTT
- | - | TRBJ2-7 | TRBV11-2 | CASSFGQGGYEQYF | TGTGCCAGCAGCTTTGGGCAGGGGGGCTACGAGCAGTACTTC
- | TRBD1 | TRBJ2-5 | TRBV7-9 | CASSRPGQGEETQYF | TGTGCCAGCAGCAGACCGGGACAGGGGGAAGAGACCCAGTACTTC
- | - | TRBJ2-5 | TRBV13 | CASSASTTPGETQYF | TGTGCCAGCAGCGCCTCCACTACGCCGGGAGAGACCCAGTACTTC
- | TRBD1 | TRBJ2-4 | TRBV4-3 | CASSQVEGARRNIQYF | TGCGCCAGCAGCCAAGTAGAGGGGGCCCGCAGAAACATTCAGTACTTC
- | - | TRBJ1-1 | TRBV9 | CASSVGGRTEAFF | TGTGCCAGCAGCGTAGGGGGGAGGACTGAAGCTTTCTTT